Here is one T cell receptor (beta chain) with its context. No cognate antigen has been identified for it. No base quality information exists; no much larger clone differs at one position. Genomic DNA served as template for TCR beta VDJ combination and CDR3 sequence profiling. An Illumina HiSeq 2000 was used for TCR repertoire sequencing. The study's processing was this. TRBV/TRBJ rearrangement plots, CDR3 size and DJ length profiles, and Simpson's diversity index were used to evaluate the repertoires. The most abundant DNA sequence in the deep sequencing data was defined as the immunodominant clone. CDR3 amino acid sequences were screened for sharing across subjects and were compared with published repertoires and the VDJdb database. TCRdb reprocessing: public reads trimmed at Q25 with fastp, clones called with MiXCR, in-frame beta chains kept. All rows with the same CDR3 protein become a single entry with the most common DNA and genes. The V and J calls reflect TCRdb's pipeline rather than the authors' work. Counted in this sample were approximately 470,000 distinct CDR3 sequences; over 25% of them appeared once. The leading ten clones occupy approximately 0.82% of the sample.

This sample was included in a study of CD8+CD57+ T cells in acquired aplastic anemia (dated by TCRdb to 2017 to 2018). Describing the broader study: A mean of 3.2 ug of DNA, ranging from roughly 0.17 to 30 ug, was extracted from sorted CD4+ and CD8+ cells. CD8+CD57+ expansion was defined as a frequency above the mean frequency observed in healthy subjects. Here is what the overall study found, with its caveats: CD8+ Simpson's diversity did not differ significantly between patients and healthy controls (P=0.060). Roughly 31 CD8+ CDR3 sequences were shared between patients and controls but appeared highly expressed in patients and within their immunodominant clones.

From cysteine to phenylalanine, the CDR3 is 15 amino acids long. Left in the record is the CDR3 DNA by itself, 45 bases read in frame from the first base. The germline ends are 19 bases apart after V is trimmed by 5 bases and J by 5 bases. The germline V gene sets CDR1 to SGHNT and CDR2 to YENEEA. Flow cytometry had shown CD8+CD57+ cell expansion in the patients selected for sequencing. Every patient had severe acquired aplastic anemia, diagnosed using the International Study of Aplastic Anemia and Agranulocytosis and Camitta criteria. No therapy had been received by the patients at the time of blood sampling. In the study, sorted CD4+ and CD8+ blood T cells from patients with severe aplastic anemia and from healthy subjects underwent deep sequencing of TCR repertoires. Patients were enrolled under clinicaltrials.gov protocols 00001620, 01623167, 00001397, 00071045, 00081523 and 00961064 in the USA. Ficoll-Paque density gradient centrifugation was used to isolate peripheral blood mononuclear cells. Before DNA was extracted, CD4+ and CD8+ T cells were sorted using either FACS or magnetic beads.

Input material: sorted CD4+, CD8+, or CD8+CD57+ T cells (not recorded which) from PBMCs. Rearrangement joined TRBV11-3 to TRBJ2-7; TRBD2 is perhaps the D gene, given 6 matching bases. This TCR was recovered from a human donor with aplastic anemia. The base sequence is TGTGCCAGCAGCCGGGGAGGCAAAGGGTCCCACGAGCAGTACTTC. This translates into CASSRGGKGSHEQYF.